The 13 T cell receptor beta chains below were found in one sample sequenced in a study of blood T cell repertoires in COVID-19. Sequencing was performed with immunoSEQ multiplex PCR; in TCRdb, only in-frame clones are kept and a portion is missing. The sample gives about 100,000 clones, about 87% of which show up once; about 3% is in the top ten. Material for sequencing was peripheral blood. The receptors shown here come from a man aged 50-60 years with active or convalescent COVID-19.

CDR3 DNA sequence: TGTGCCAGCAGCTTAGATCGTTTCGGGACAGGGAGCTATGGCTACACCTTC. Translation: CASSLDRFGTGSYGYTF. J is TRBJ1-2 and V is TRBV11-2, with 9 bases lining up with TRBD1. The germline V gene encodes CDR1 SGHAT and CDR2 FQNNGV. The V segment lost 0 bases and the J segment 4 bases; nucleotides outside the gene matches: 9. This CDR3 comprises 17 residues.

The chain joins TRBV9 to TRBJ2-5; a possible D gene is TRBD2 (5 bases). Trimming removed 2 bases from V and 5 bases from J, with 16 bases in between. This CDR3 comprises 15 residues. The germline V gene encodes CDR1 SGDLS and CDR2 YYNGEE. The CDR3, as DNA: TGTGCCAGCAGCGTCCTGACAAGGACGGGGGAGACCCAGTACTTC. The encoded protein is CASSVLTRTGETQYF.

This chain links TRBV11-3 with TRBJ2-7; the D is unclear. CDR1 is SGHNT and CDR2 is YENEEA in the germline V gene. This CDR3 spans 16 amino acids. V was pared by 3 bases and J by 0 bases, with 15 bases between. The CDR3 here is CASSFYDPRSSYEQYF. For the CDR3, the DNA is TGTGCCAGCAGCTTCTACGACCCGAGGAGCTCCTACGAGCAGTACTTC.

The chain is built from TRBV10-3 and TRBJ2-5; 8 positions agree with TRBD2. The V segment lost 0 bases and the J segment 2 bases; nucleotides outside the gene matches: 5. Germline CDR1 ENHRY, CDR2 SYGVKD. This CDR3 is 16 amino acids long. The CDR3 DNA sequence: TGTGCCATCAGTGAGTCAAAAACTAGCGGACAAGAGACCCAGTACTTC. It is translated as CAISESKTSGQETQYF.

The V gene is TRBV7-2, the J gene TRBJ1-2, with a weak D call TRBD1 (6 bases). Between the trimmed V and J ends, which lost 7 bases and 4 bases, there was a span of 13 bases. The CDR3 contains 13 residues. The germline gives CDR1 SGHTA, CDR2 FQGNSA. DNA for the CDR3: TGTGCCAGCAACCAGGGGCCTTCCTATGGCTACACCTTC. It encodes CASNQGPSYGYTF.

The chain links TRBV9 to TRBJ1-1; 9 positions agree with TRBD1. The CDR3 has 15 amino acids. CDR1 and CDR2 (germline): SGDLS, YYNGEE. After removal of 3 bases from V and 3 bases from J, the junction contained 6 bases not matched to a gene. The CDR3, as DNA: TGTGCCAGCAGCGCGAGGACAGGGGTCGACACTGAAGCTTTCTTT. Protein sequence: CASSARTGVDTEAFF.

The chain employs TRBV19 and TRBJ1-5; no reliable D call. CDR1 is LNHDA, CDR2 SQIVND, per germline (reference sequence). The CDR3 loop spans 16 amino acids. V lost 3 bases and J lost 0, with 12 bases in between. CDR3 DNA sequence: TGTGCCAGTAGTATTCAGGCGACGTATAGCAATCAGCCCCAGCATTTT. This translates into CASSIQATYSNQPQHF.

This rearrangement joins TRBV11-3 to TRBJ2-7; TRBD2 is a possible D gene (6 bases). Germline V gives CDR1 SGHNT, CDR2 YENEEA. V was pared by 2 bases and J by 2 bases, with 10 bases between. The CDR3 has 14 residues. The CDR3 DNA sequence: TGTGCCAGCAGCTTATCACTAGCCCCCTACGAGCAGTACGTC. Its protein product is CASSLSLAPYEQYV.

The CDR3 sequence: CASSPHFLLAAGDTQYF. CDR3 DNA sequence: TGTGCCAGTAGTCCTCACTTCCTACTAGCGGCAGGAGATACGCAGTATTTT. The chain joins TRBV19 to TRBJ2-3; 8 nucleotides line up with TRBD2. The trim removed 5 bases at V and 5 bases at J, leaving 15 bases unmatched. The germline V gene has CDR1 LNHDA and CDR2 SQIVND (reference sequence). The CDR3 spans 17 residues.

The chain couples TRBV7-9 to TRBJ1-1, with 8 bases fitting TRBD1. The V gene's germline CDR1 is SEHNR and CDR2 FQNEAQ (reference sequence). With V trimmed by 5 bases and J by 1 base, 9 bases remained unmatched. This CDR3 spans 16 amino acids. This CDR3 is CASSAWTGRKNTEAFF. CDR3 nucleotides: TGTGCCAGCAGCGCCTGGACAGGGAGGAAGAACACTGAAGCTTTCTTT.

The chain employs TRBV28 and TRBJ2-7, with a possible D match to TRBD1 (5 bases). Germline V lookup: CDR1 MDHEN, CDR2 SYDVKM. This CDR3 contains 15 residues. Deletions cut 2 bases from V and 0 bases from J, with 11 bases between. The CDR3 protein is CASSLRTLSSYEQYV. The CDR3 DNA follows: TGTGCCAGCAGTTTAAGGACACTCAGCTCCTACGAGCAGTACGTC.

As to this clone: At the DNA level, this CDR3 is encoded by other sequences in the same sample as well. V gene TRBV6-5 combines with J gene TRBJ1-1; no clear D. The CDR3 contains 14 residues. Trimming left V 0 bases short and J 1 base short, with 6 bases between. Per the germline V gene, CDR1 is MNHEY and CDR2 is SVGAGI. The CDR3 DNA reads TGTGCCAGCAGTTACTCAGAGGGGAACACTGAAGCTTTCTTT. This sequence encodes CASSYSEGNTEAFF.

The chain couples TRBV6-1 to TRBJ1-6, with TRBD1 as a possible D gene (6 bases). CDR1 is MNHNS, CDR2 SASEGT, per germline. The V gene lost 1 base and the J gene lost 6 bases, with 10 bases spanning the gap. The CDR3 covers 15 residues. The CDR3 spells CASSEVGAFNSPLHF. The CDR3 bases are TGTGCCAGCAGTGAAGTGGGGGCTTTTAATTCACCCCTCCACTTT.